The source of this T cell receptor (beta chain) is a study of T cells in Graves' hyperthyroidism and ophthalmopathy. Study-wide context: Any treatment followed the collection of peripheral blood at initial diagnosis.

PBMCs were collected from a roughly 10 ml volume of fresh peripheral blood. The CDR3 regions of TCR beta were amplified from RNA transcripts. Carried out on the TCR CDR3, a first-round RT-PCR used the HTBI primer set. MiXCR was run by TCRdb on the multiplex PCR reads, yielding one entry per CDR3 protein. Of about 770,000 distinct CDR3 sequences in the sample, roughly a sixth were seen once. Germline V gene data show CDR1 as MNHNS and CDR2 as SASEGT. This CDR3 has 14 residues. V lost 7 bases and J 6 bases, leaving 18 bases between the germline ends. The specimen sequenced was blood. The chain recombines TRBV6-1 with TRBJ1-1, with a possible D match to TRBD1 (6 bases). This sequence originates from a woman in her forties or fifties with Graves' hyperthyroidism that later progressed to Graves' ophthalmopathy. The CDR3, as DNA: TGTGCCAGCAACCTAGGGCAGGGGTTCCCTGAAGCTTTCTTT. This translates into CASNLGQGFPEAFF.